Below, one T cell receptor beta chain is given with its context. No antigen is known for it. The sample carries other DNA sequences with the same CDR3. V was pared by 2 bases and J by 6 bases, with 8 bases between. The CDR3 totals 13 residues. Germline assignment: CDR1 SGHTA and CDR2 FQGTGA. Several immunoSEQ plates held equal portions of the genomic DNA taken from each subset. Using immunoSEQ multiplex PCR, the repertoire was profiled, and TCRdb retains in-frame clones only, with some absent. The sample carries around 1.9 million clones, 93% recorded once. CD45RO negativity and positive selection for CCR7 defined naive CD8 cells, a population that excluded terminally differentiated effector memory CD45RA+ cells. This specimen comes from a study of shared clonotypes between healthy human individuals. In the study overall: Three plates were used per donor for CD4 naive, three for CD4 memory, two for CD8 naive and one for CD8 memory.

Study findings and constraints: Naive subsets usually exceeded memory subsets in estimated richness. Shared clonotypes across all four donors exceeded non-shared ones in generation probability.

This chain uses TRBV7-3 with TRBJ2-1; D may correspond to TRBD1 or TRBD2 (5 bases each). This receptor was obtained from a man younger than 30 in good health. Some clones in this sample may be carry-over from other donors' samples. Sequenced: naive CD8+ T cells from PBMCs. The CDR3 DNA reads as TGTGCCAGCAGCTTAGGGGGACGCAATGAGCAGTTCTTC. Its protein is CASSLGGRNEQFF.